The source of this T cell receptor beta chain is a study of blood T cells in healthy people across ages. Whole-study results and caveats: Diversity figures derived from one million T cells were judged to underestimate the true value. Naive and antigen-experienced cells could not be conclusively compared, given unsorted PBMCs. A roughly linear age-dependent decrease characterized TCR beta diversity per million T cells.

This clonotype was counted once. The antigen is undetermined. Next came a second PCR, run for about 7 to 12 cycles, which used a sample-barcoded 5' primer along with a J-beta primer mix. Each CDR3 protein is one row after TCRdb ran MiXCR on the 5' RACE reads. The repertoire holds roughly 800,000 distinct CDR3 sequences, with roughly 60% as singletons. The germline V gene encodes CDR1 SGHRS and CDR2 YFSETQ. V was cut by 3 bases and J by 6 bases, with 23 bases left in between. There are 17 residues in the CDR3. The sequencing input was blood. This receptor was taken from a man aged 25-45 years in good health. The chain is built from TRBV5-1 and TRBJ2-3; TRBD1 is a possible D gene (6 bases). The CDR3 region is CASSSPPPWTDSDTQYF. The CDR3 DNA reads TGCGCCAGCAGCTCTCCCCCCCCTTGGACAGACTCGGATACGCAGTATTTT.